A selection of T cell receptor beta chains follows, all from one sample in a study of CD4 T cells in relation to SARS-CoV-2 and coronaviruses. TCRdb keeps only in-frame clones here, not all; method: immunoSEQ multiplex PCR. The sample has around 23,000 clones; about 73% are singletons. The antigens of these receptors remain unknown. The sample comprised CD4+ T cells from PBMCs, cultured in vitro. The receptors were sampled from a human donor in good health. The CDR3 runs from the conserved cysteine through the conserved F or W. The D gene is left open where the match is weak. The size field is filled for only some rows; it gives once, few, many or a size class.

abundance: -
d_gene: TRBD1
v_gene: TRBV6-6
j_gene: TRBJ1-5
CDR3nt: TGTGCCAGCATTGTGGGACAGGGGAAGAATCAGCCCCAGCATTTT
CDR3aa: CASIVGQGKNQPQHF

abundance: -
d_gene: TRBD1
v_gene: TRBV10-3
j_gene: TRBJ2-2
CDR3nt: TGTGCCATCAGTCAGGACAGGGGGCAAGGGGAGCTGTTTTTT
CDR3aa: CAISQDRGQGELFF

abundance: -
d_gene: -
v_gene: TRBV3-1/TRBV3-2
j_gene: TRBJ1-2
CDR3nt: TGTGCCAGCAGCCAATCGACAGGCCCCGAGGGCTACACCTTC
CDR3aa: CASSQSTGPEGYTF

abundance: -
d_gene: TRBD1
v_gene: TRBV6-5
j_gene: TRBJ2-3
CDR3nt: TGTGCCAGCAGCCAGGGGACAGGGGGCACAGATACGCAGTATTTT
CDR3aa: CASSQGTGGTDTQYF

abundance: -
d_gene: -
v_gene: TRBV6-5
j_gene: TRBJ1-2
CDR3nt: TGTGCCAGCCGGCTCTCGACAGACTATGGCTACACCTTC
CDR3aa: CASRLSTDYGYTF

abundance: -
d_gene: TRBD1
v_gene: TRBV27
j_gene: TRBJ2-4
CDR3nt: TGTGCCAGCAGTTCATTTCCCGGGACAGGGATCTTAGGGGCCAAAAACATTCAGTACTTC
CDR3aa: CASSSFPGTGILGAKNIQYF

abundance: once
d_gene: TRBD2
v_gene: TRBV4-2
j_gene: TRBJ2-3
CDR3nt: TGTGCCAGCAGCCAAGACTCGCTAGCGGGAGTTGGTACAGATACGCAGTATTTT
CDR3aa: CASSQDSLAGVGTDTQYF

abundance: -
d_gene: -
v_gene: TRBV5-1
j_gene: TRBJ1-4
CDR3nt: TGCGCCAGCAGCTTGGGAACGTCAGGTGAAAAACTGTTTTTT
CDR3aa: CASSLGTSGEKLFF

abundance: -
d_gene: -
v_gene: TRBV2
j_gene: TRBJ2-7
CDR3nt: TGTGCCAGCGTGAAGGACACTACCTACGAGCAGTACTTC
CDR3aa: CASVKDTTYEQYF

abundance: -
d_gene: -
v_gene: TRBV24-1
j_gene: TRBJ1-3
CDR3nt: TGTGCCACCAGTTCGTCTGGAGACACCATATATTTT
CDR3aa: CATSSSGDTIYF

abundance: -
d_gene: -
v_gene: TRBV5-4
j_gene: TRBJ1-2
CDR3nt: TGTGCCAGCAGCTCACAGGGATATGGCTACACCTTC
CDR3aa: CASSSQGYGYTF

abundance: -
d_gene: TRBD1
v_gene: TRBV6-4
j_gene: TRBJ2-1
CDR3nt: TGTGCCAGCAGTGATGCGACAGGGAGCTACAATGAGCAGTTCTTC
CDR3aa: CASSDATGSYNEQFF

abundance: -
d_gene: -
v_gene: TRBV19
j_gene: TRBJ1-3
CDR3nt: TGTGCCAGTAGTAAGGGGAGGAGCGCAGCCTCTGGAAACACCATATATTTT
CDR3aa: CASSKGRSAASGNTIYF

abundance: -
d_gene: TRBD1
v_gene: TRBV4-1
j_gene: TRBJ2-7
CDR3nt: TGCGCCAGCAGCCTACAATTACAGGGGAGTCCGGGCGAGCAGTACTTC
CDR3aa: CASSLQLQGSPGEQYF

abundance: -
d_gene: -
v_gene: TRBV19
j_gene: TRBJ2-2
CDR3nt: TGTGCCAGTAGTATGGGCGGGGAGCTGTTTTTT
CDR3aa: CASSMGGELFF

abundance: -
d_gene: -
v_gene: TRBV27
j_gene: TRBJ1-6
CDR3nt: TGTGCCAGCAGTTCGAACCGACGGGGGTGGAATTCACCCCTCCACTTT
CDR3aa: CASSSNRRGWNSPLHF

abundance: once
d_gene: TRBD1
v_gene: TRBV5-8
j_gene: TRBJ2-3
CDR3nt: TGTGCCAGCAGCTTGCGGACAGGGTCGACAGATACGCAGTATTTT
CDR3aa: CASSLRTGSTDTQYF

abundance: -
d_gene: -
v_gene: TRBV4-2
j_gene: TRBJ2-3
CDR3nt: TGTGCCAGCAGCCAAGCAGATACGCAGTATTTT
CDR3aa: CASSQADTQYF

abundance: -
d_gene: -
v_gene: TRBV6-5
j_gene: TRBJ2-1
CDR3nt: TGTGCCAGCAGTCAACGCAATGAGCAGTTCTTC
CDR3aa: CASSQRNEQFF

abundance: -
d_gene: -
v_gene: TRBV21-1
j_gene: TRBJ2-1
CDR3nt: TGTGCCAGCAGCCTACGGGGTGGGTCCCAGAGCTACAATGAGCAGTTCTTC
CDR3aa: CASSLRGGSQSYNEQFF

abundance: -
d_gene: TRBD2
v_gene: TRBV29-1
j_gene: TRBJ2-3
CDR3nt: TGCAGCGTGAGCGGGAGGGCCGCAGATACGCAGTATTTT
CDR3aa: CSVSGRAADTQYF

abundance: -
d_gene: TRBD2
v_gene: TRBV6-5
j_gene: TRBJ2-3
CDR3nt: TGTGCCAGCAGTTACTCGCGGGGAGGGACCACAGATACGCAGTATTTT
CDR3aa: CASSYSRGGTTDTQYF

abundance: few
d_gene: -
v_gene: TRBV3-1/TRBV3-2
j_gene: TRBJ1-2
CDR3nt: TGTGCCAGCAGCGAAGCAGGGAAGGAGGGTGGCTACACCTTC
CDR3aa: CASSEAGKEGGYTF

abundance: -
d_gene: -
v_gene: TRBV9
j_gene: TRBJ2-5
CDR3nt: TGTGCCAGCAGCCCCTCGGGGACTGCTTGGGCCCAAGAGACCCAGTACTTC
CDR3aa: CASSPSGTAWAQETQYF

abundance: -
d_gene: -
v_gene: TRBV7-6
j_gene: TRBJ2-2
CDR3nt: TGTGCCACCAAGGAGGTGCAGCGGGTAACCGGGGAGCTGTTTTTT
CDR3aa: CATKEVQRVTGELFF

abundance: few
d_gene: -
v_gene: TRBV19
j_gene: TRBJ1-1
CDR3nt: TGTGCCAGTGCGACGGGGGGCGCGCATAATCGAGCTTTCTTT
CDR3aa: CASATGGAHNRAFF

abundance: -
d_gene: TRBD1
v_gene: TRBV7-2
j_gene: TRBJ1-1
CDR3nt: TGTGCCAGCAGACTAGGGGGCCCGGGAGTTATCACTGAAGCTTTCTTT
CDR3aa: CASRLGGPGVITEAFF

abundance: -
d_gene: -
v_gene: TRBV11-3
j_gene: TRBJ2-7
CDR3nt: TGTGCCAGCAGCCGCGGGGGCGGTGGCTCCTACGAGCAGTACTTC
CDR3aa: CASSRGGGGSYEQYF

abundance: once
d_gene: -
v_gene: TRBV19
j_gene: TRBJ1-1
CDR3nt: TGTGCCAGTAGTAGCGAGGTTGCAGGGGAATGGAACACTGAAGCTTTCTTT
CDR3aa: CASSSEVAGEWNTEAFF

abundance: -
d_gene: -
v_gene: TRBV14
j_gene: TRBJ2-3
CDR3nt: TGTGCCAGCAGCCTCCCGGGAGTTGGAGGAGATACGCAGTATTTT
CDR3aa: CASSLPGVGGDTQYF

abundance: -
d_gene: TRBD1
v_gene: TRBV19
j_gene: TRBJ1-2
CDR3nt: TGTGCCAGTAGTCTCCGGGACAGCTATGGCTACACCTTC
CDR3aa: CASSLRDSYGYTF

abundance: once
d_gene: -
v_gene: TRBV7-3
j_gene: TRBJ2-1
CDR3nt: TGTGCCAGCAGCTCGAGGCACGCGGGAGATAAGGGGGACTACAATGAGCAGTTCTTC
CDR3aa: CASSSRHAGDKGDYNEQFF

abundance: -
d_gene: -
v_gene: TRBV2
j_gene: TRBJ2-6
CDR3nt: TGTGCCAGCAGACGGGGATCAGGGGCCAACGTCCTGACTTTC
CDR3aa: CASRRGSGANVLTF

abundance: -
d_gene: -
v_gene: TRBV18
j_gene: TRBJ2-1
CDR3nt: TGTGCCAGCTCACCACCGTCTCAGGACAGTCATTACAATGAGCAGTTCTTC
CDR3aa: CASSPPSQDSHYNEQFF

abundance: few
d_gene: -
v_gene: TRBV6-6
j_gene: TRBJ2-7
CDR3nt: TGTGCCAGCAGTTACCTTCCTGACATGGGCCACTACGAGCAGTACTTC
CDR3aa: CASSYLPDMGHYEQYF

abundance: -
d_gene: -
v_gene: TRBV28
j_gene: TRBJ2-2
CDR3nt: TGTGCCAGCAGTTCAGGGGGGGTAACCGGGGAGCTGTTTTTT
CDR3aa: CASSSGGVTGELFF

abundance: -
d_gene: -
v_gene: TRBV4-2
j_gene: TRBJ2-7
CDR3nt: TGTGCCAGCAGCCAAGTAGGGTCAGGGGCCTACGAGCAGTACTTC
CDR3aa: CASSQVGSGAYEQYF

abundance: -
d_gene: TRBD1
v_gene: TRBV6-7
j_gene: TRBJ2-1
CDR3nt: TGTGCCAGCAGTTACTCGACGAGGGGGACAGGTTACAATGAGCAGTTCTTC
CDR3aa: CASSYSTRGTGYNEQFF

abundance: -
d_gene: -
v_gene: TRBV7-9
j_gene: TRBJ2-7
CDR3nt: TGTGCCAGCAGCTTGTACCCACCTGAAGGGGACGGACCCTCCTACGAGCAGTACTTC
CDR3aa: CASSLYPPEGDGPSYEQYF

abundance: -
d_gene: TRBD2
v_gene: TRBV3-1/TRBV3-2
j_gene: TRBJ2-5
CDR3nt: TGTGCCAGCAGCCGGTATTTCGGGACTATCCAACAAGAGACCCAGTACTTC
CDR3aa: CASSRYFGTIQQETQYF

abundance: -
d_gene: -
v_gene: TRBV21-1
j_gene: TRBJ1-5
CDR3nt: TGTGCCAGCAGCAATAACAGGGCAGGTACGGATCAGCCCCAGCATTTT
CDR3aa: CASSNNRAGTDQPQHF

abundance: once
d_gene: -
v_gene: TRBV19
j_gene: TRBJ2-4
CDR3nt: TGTGCCAGTAGTGCGGGACTCGATGAGCTAGCCAAAAACATTCAGTACTTC
CDR3aa: CASSAGLDELAKNIQYF

abundance: -
d_gene: TRBD1
v_gene: TRBV24-1
j_gene: TRBJ1-5
CDR3nt: TGTGCCACCAGTGATTCGGACAGGGGTGGCTTAGCGCCCGGTCAGCCCCAGCATTTT
CDR3aa: CATSDSDRGGLAPGQPQHF

abundance: -
d_gene: -
v_gene: TRBV28
j_gene: TRBJ2-2
CDR3nt: TGTGCCAGCAGTTTCGAAGGGACCACCGGGGAGCTGTTTTTT
CDR3aa: CASSFEGTTGELFF

abundance: few
d_gene: -
v_gene: TRBV28
j_gene: TRBJ1-1
CDR3nt: TGTGCCAGCAGTAACACTGAAGCTTTCTTT
CDR3aa: CASSNTEAFF

abundance: few
d_gene: TRBD1
v_gene: TRBV6-6
j_gene: TRBJ1-6
CDR3nt: TGTGCCAGCAGTTTACAGGGGGCTATGAATAATTCACCCCTCCACTTT
CDR3aa: CASSLQGAMNNSPLHF

abundance: -
d_gene: TRBD2
v_gene: TRBV30
j_gene: TRBJ2-7
CDR3nt: TGTGCCTGGAGCGGGGGCGGGAGGGCCTACGAGCAGTACTTC
CDR3aa: CAWSGGGRAYEQYF

abundance: -
d_gene: TRBD1
v_gene: TRBV24-1
j_gene: TRBJ2-3
CDR3nt: TGTGCCACCAGTGACCCCGGACAGGGGGCAAGAGATACGCAGTATTTT
CDR3aa: CATSDPGQGARDTQYF

abundance: few
d_gene: -
v_gene: TRBV5-1
j_gene: TRBJ2-2
CDR3nt: TGCGCCAGCAGCTCGAGACCGGGGGACACCGGGGAGCTGTTTTTT
CDR3aa: CASSSRPGDTGELFF

abundance: -
d_gene: TRBD1
v_gene: TRBV7-9
j_gene: TRBJ1-2
CDR3nt: TGTGCCAGCAGCTCGGGACAGGCATCCTATGGCTACACCTTC
CDR3aa: CASSSGQASYGYTF

abundance: -
d_gene: -
v_gene: TRBV27
j_gene: TRBJ2-3
CDR3nt: TGTGCCAGCAGGTCTTGGCAATCCCCCACAGATACGCAGTATTTT
CDR3aa: CASRSWQSPTDTQYF

abundance: -
d_gene: TRBD2
v_gene: TRBV29-1
j_gene: TRBJ2-3
CDR3nt: TGCAGCGGTGACAGCGGGGGAGATACGCAGTATTTT
CDR3aa: CSGDSGGDTQYF

abundance: few
d_gene: TRBD2
v_gene: TRBV28
j_gene: TRBJ2-1
CDR3nt: TGTGCCAGCAGTTTAATGGAAACGGGAGGGCCTTACAATGAGCAGTTCTTC
CDR3aa: CASSLMETGGPYNEQFF

abundance: -
d_gene: -
v_gene: TRBV7-9
j_gene: TRBJ2-3
CDR3nt: TGTGCCAGCAGCCTTGGGGCTACGCAGTATTTT
CDR3aa: CASSLGATQYF

abundance: -
d_gene: -
v_gene: TRBV19
j_gene: TRBJ2-2
CDR3nt: TGTGCCAGTAGTATCGGGGTGTCCGGGGAGCTGTTTTTT
CDR3aa: CASSIGVSGELFF

abundance: -
d_gene: -
v_gene: TRBV27
j_gene: TRBJ2-7
CDR3nt: TGTGCCAGCAGTTTTGGGCAAGGGGACTCCTACGAGCAGTACTTC
CDR3aa: CASSFGQGDSYEQYF

abundance: -
d_gene: TRBD1
v_gene: TRBV24-1
j_gene: TRBJ1-2
CDR3nt: TGTGCCACCTCGACAGGGAACTATGGCTACACCTTC
CDR3aa: CATSTGNYGYTF

abundance: -
d_gene: -
v_gene: TRBV11-2
j_gene: TRBJ1-5
CDR3nt: TGTGCCAGCAGCTTAAAGGCCAGCCAGCCCCAGCATTTT
CDR3aa: CASSLKASQPQHF

abundance: few
d_gene: TRBD1
v_gene: TRBV4-2
j_gene: TRBJ1-4
CDR3nt: TGTGCCAGCAGCCAAGACAGGGGGACAGCAACTAATGAAAAACTGTTTTTT
CDR3aa: CASSQDRGTATNEKLFF

abundance: -
d_gene: -
v_gene: TRBV15
j_gene: TRBJ2-3
CDR3nt: TGTGCCACCAGCAAATACCGAGATACGCAGTATTTT
CDR3aa: CATSKYRDTQYF